This is a list of T cell receptor beta chains from one sample in a study of sequential checkpoint blockade in melanoma. Sequencing was performed with immunoSEQ multiplex PCR; in TCRdb, only in-frame clones are kept and a portion is missing. The data contain roughly 30,000 clones, about 83% of them singletons. The sequencing used CD8+ T cells sorted from blood (inferred from file names), collected from a patient given nivolumab and ipilimumab in sequence. The receptors stem from a human donor with melanoma. Both conserved end residues are part of each CDR3. The D gene is left open where the match is weak.

>.|14|TRBV28|TRBJ2-7
TGTGCCAGCAGTGAGGCGGGGCGCAAAGGCGAGCAGTACTTC
CASSEAGRKGEQYF
>.|13|TRBV5-5|TRBJ1-2
TGTGCCAGCAGCTTGGAGTGGAGCTCGCACTACACCTTC
CASSLEWSSHYTF
>.|13|TRBV27|TRBJ1-1
TGTGCCAGCAGGACGGGGGGGAACACTGAAGCTTTCTTT
CASRTGGNTEAFF
>.|10|TRBV2|TRBJ2-5
TGTGCCAGCCTCCGAGAGACCCAGTACTTC
CASLRETQYF
>TRBD2|17|TRBV9|TRBJ2-1
TGTGCCAGCAGCCTAAGTAGGATAGCGGGAGGTGTAGATGAGCAGTTCTTC
CASSLSRIAGGVDEQFF
>.|14|TRBV19|TRBJ2-3
TGTGCCAGTACCTGGAGCGGAAGCACAGATACGCAGTATTTT
CASTWSGSTDTQYF
>.|14|TRBV6-5|TRBJ1-5
TGTGCCAGCAGTTACTCCGGACTTAATCAGCCCCAGCATTTT
CASSYSGLNQPQHF
>.|16|TRBV4-1|TRBJ2-2
TGCGCCAGCAGCCAAGATTACGCCAGGCCCACCGGGGAGCTGTTTTTT
CASSQDYARPTGELFF
>TRBD2|19|TRBV10-3|TRBJ2-7
TGTGCCATCAGTGAGGGACTAGCGGGGGGTGTACCGGCTCCCTACGAGCAGTACTTC
CAISEGLAGGVPAPYEQYF
>.|11|TRBV4-1|TRBJ2-3
TGCGCCAGCAGCCAAGACTATGCAAAGTATTTT
CASSQDYAKYF
>TRBD2|15|TRBV6-5|TRBJ2-7
TGTGCCAGCAGCGGACTAGCGGAGCCGACCTACGAGCAGTACTTC
CASSGLAEPTYEQYF